This T cell receptor beta chain was recorded in a study of T cells in Graves' hyperthyroidism and ophthalmopathy. Germline loops: CDR1 SGHTA, CDR2 FQGTGA. The CDR3 contains 13 residues. V was pared by 5 bases and J by 6 bases, with 13 bases between. This clonotype showed up just a few times. Amplification yielded TCR beta CDR3 regions, with RNA transcripts as the source. HTBI primers drove first-round RT-PCR of the TCR CDR3. In TCRdb, the multiplex PCR reads were re-called with MiXCR into one record per CDR3 protein. The sample holds roughly 280,000 distinct CDR3 sequences, 20% to 25% seen once. The source material was blood. The chain links TRBV7-3 to TRBJ1-2; tentative D call: TRBD1 (5 bases). This receptor was obtained from a man aged 25-40 years with Graves' ophthalmopathy. CDR3 in amino acids: CASSPAGGDGYTF. The CDR3 DNA reads TGTGCCAGCAGCCCAGCCGGGGGGGATGGCTACACCTTC.